This TCR beta chain originates from a study of blood T cell repertoires in COVID-19. At the level of the study: Researchers got acute and convalescent COVID-19 samples from the United States, Italy and Spain.

V was pared by 0 bases and J by 5 bases, with 6 bases between. CDR3 size: 13 residues. Germline assignment: CDR1 SGHKS and CDR2 YYEKEE (reference sequence). Libraries were prepared by immunoSEQ multiplex PCR; TCRdb keeps only in-frame clonotypes and omits some of them. This repertoire shows about 400,000 clones, over 75% found once; its top ten account for about 2.1%. The chain has TRBV5-5 and TRBJ1-5, with D unresolved. Sequenced material: PBMCs or T cells enriched from blood (not recorded which). The sequence was obtained from a woman in her 40s with acute COVID-19. CDR3 amino acids: CASSLDLYQPQHF. For the CDR3, the DNA is TGTGCCAGCAGCTTGGATCTCTATCAGCCCCAGCATTTT.